The 13 T cell receptor beta chains given below trace back to one sample, sequenced in a study of CD8 T cells in ankylosing spondylitis. MiXCR, run by TCRdb on the 5' RACE reads, gives a single entry per CDR3 protein. The sample shows about 440,000 distinct CDR3 sequences, approximately 17% of them seen only once. Their antigen targets remain unknown. The study, taken as a whole, reports: Roughly eight highly homologous variants made up a TCR beta motif that seemed to typify ankylosing spondylitis blood.

The sample was blood, either unsorted or a sorted T cell fraction (not recorded which). Every receptor here comes from a male donor with ankylosing spondylitis.

The chain couples TRBV3-1 to TRBJ2-6; D ambiguous. V was shortened by 0 bases and J by 0 bases, with 9 bases between the two germline ends. Per germline, CDR1 LGHDT and CDR2 YNNKEL (reference sequence). There are 17 residues in the CDR3. DNA for the CDR3: TGTGCCAGCAGCCAAGAGCGGACGACCTCTGGGGCCAACGTCCTGACTTTC. This sequence encodes CASSQERTTSGANVLTF.

The chain joins TRBV7-1 to TRBJ1-1; D gene unclear. TRBV7-1 falls under the ORF class, with uncertain function. CDR3 size: 23 residues. The V end was cut by 3 bases, the J end by 4 bases, with 39 bases between. The CDR3 nucleotides read TGTGCCAGCAGCTCTACCCTGGATCCTCTTAAGGTCTTGAACGCGGGCGATTTCACTGAAGCTTTCTTT. Protein: CASSSTLDPLKVLNAGDFTEAFF.

This clonotype was counted between two and nine times. J is TRBJ1-6 and V is TRBV6-5, with D possibly matching TRBD1 (5 bases). The V end lost 2 bases, the J end lost 3 bases, and 14 bases lay between the germline ends. The CDR3 is 17 amino acids. CDR1 MNHEY and CDR2 SVGAGI come from the germline V gene. CDR3 bases: TGTGCCAGCAGTTACCTGGGGCTAGGCTTCTATAATTCACCCCTCCACTTT. Its translation: CASSYLGLGFYNSPLHF.

J is TRBJ2-5 and V is TRBV7-8; D call uncertain. Germline CDR1 reads SGHVS; CDR2 reads FQNEAQ. Deletions cut 4 bases from V and 2 bases from J, with 8 bases between. The CDR3 has 13 residues. The CDR3 is CASSYSLQETQYF. CDR3 nucleotides: TGTGCCAGCAGCTATAGCTTACAAGAGACCCAGTACTTC.

The chain uses TRBV6-1 and TRBJ2-2, with D uncertain. V was trimmed by 7 bases and J by 0 bases, leaving 6 bases between them. The CDR3 totals 13 residues. CDR1 and CDR2 (germline): MNHNS, SASEGT. The CDR3 reads CASKGTNTGELFF. In DNA form, the CDR3 reads TGTGCCAGCAAGGGAACGAACACCGGGGAGCTGTTTTTT.

This chain uses TRBV6-1 with TRBJ2-3, with 11 bases aligning to TRBD2. Germline CDR1 and CDR2: MNHNS and SASEGT. The CDR3 consists of 14 residues. V was pared by 6 bases and J by 3 bases, with 2 bases of the junction left unmatched. The CDR3 sequence: CASRTSGATDTQYF. CDR3 coding DNA: TGTGCCAGCAGGACTAGCGGGGCGACAGATACGCAGTATTTT.

The chain uses TRBV19 and TRBJ1-2; no definite D call. This CDR3 has 13 amino acids. V was shortened by 5 bases and J by 1 base, with 8 bases between the two germline ends. CDR1 is LNHDA and CDR2 is SQIVND in the germline V gene (reference sequence). The CDR3 DNA sequence: TGTGCCAGTAGTTCAGGAGATAACTATGGCTACACCTTC. Amino acids: CASSSGDNYGYTF. The entire variable domain, with the rest obtained from reference TRBV19 and TRBJ1-2, is as follows: DGGITQSPKYLFRKEGQNVTLSCEQNLNHDAMYWYRQDPGQGLRLIYYSQIVNDFQKGDIAEGYSVSREKKESFPLTVTSAQKNPTAFYLCASSSGDNYGYTFGSGTRLTVV.

This clonotype was found a few times. The J gene is TRBJ1-1, the V gene TRBV28; no clear D gene. The V gene lost 2 bases and the J gene lost 1 base, with 8 bases spanning the gap. CDR1 and CDR2 (germline): MDHEN, SYDVKM. The CDR3 sequence is 14 residues long. The CDR3, as DNA: TGTGCCAGCAGTTTAACAAGGAAGAACACTGAAGCTTTCTTT. Amino acid sequence: CASSLTRKNTEAFF.

This clonotype showed up many times. The chain joins TRBV7-3 to TRBJ2-3; TRBD2 matches at 8 bases. V lost 3 bases and J lost 1; bases outside the gene matches: 9. Germline V gives CDR1 SGHTA, CDR2 FQGTGA. The CDR3 has 17 amino acids. The CDR3 coding sequence is TGTGCCAGCAGCTTTTCCGGGGGGGACGAAGGCACAGATACGCAGTATTTT. This encodes CASSFSGGDEGTDTQYF.

The rearrangement joins TRBV6-2 or TRBV6-3 to TRBJ2-7, with 9 positions matching TRBD1. This CDR3 comprises 15 residues. After removal of 6 bases from V and 3 bases from J, the junction contained 9 bases not matched to a gene. CDR1 is MNHEY, CDR2 SVGEGT, per germline. As DNA, the CDR3 is TGTGCCAGCAGGGACACGGGACAGGGAGTCTACGAGCAGTACTTC. It yields the protein CASRDTGQGVYEQYF.

The rearrangement uses TRBV7-2 and TRBJ2-5; D perhaps matches TRBD2 (7 bases). V was clipped by 0 bases and J by 4 bases, with 18 bases between them. This CDR3 comprises 17 residues. Germline CDR1 SGHTA, CDR2 FQGNSA. The CDR3 DNA reads TGTGCCAGCAGCTTAGCTGTGGGGGGGGCCACCGGAGAGACCCAGTACTTC. It encodes CASSLAVGGATGETQYF.

The chain employs TRBV20-1 and TRBJ1-2; D remains ambiguous. Germline CDR1 reads DFQATT; CDR2 reads SNEGSKA (reference sequence). CDR3 size: 14 residues. Trimming took 6 bases from V and 0 from J, leaving 14 bases between them. For the CDR3, the DNA is TGCAGTGCCCAGTTGCAGGAAACTAACTATGGCTACACCTTC. It specifies CSAQLQETNYGYTF.

The chain has TRBV29-1 and TRBJ1-2; D is undetermined. Trimming pared 7 bases from V and 3 bases from J, leaving 12 bases between. The V gene's germline CDR1 is SQVTM and CDR2 ANQGSEA. CDR3 length: 12 residues. The CDR3 region is CSAVRSDYGYTF. CDR3 in DNA: TGCAGCGCCGTTAGGAGTGACTATGGCTACACCTTC.